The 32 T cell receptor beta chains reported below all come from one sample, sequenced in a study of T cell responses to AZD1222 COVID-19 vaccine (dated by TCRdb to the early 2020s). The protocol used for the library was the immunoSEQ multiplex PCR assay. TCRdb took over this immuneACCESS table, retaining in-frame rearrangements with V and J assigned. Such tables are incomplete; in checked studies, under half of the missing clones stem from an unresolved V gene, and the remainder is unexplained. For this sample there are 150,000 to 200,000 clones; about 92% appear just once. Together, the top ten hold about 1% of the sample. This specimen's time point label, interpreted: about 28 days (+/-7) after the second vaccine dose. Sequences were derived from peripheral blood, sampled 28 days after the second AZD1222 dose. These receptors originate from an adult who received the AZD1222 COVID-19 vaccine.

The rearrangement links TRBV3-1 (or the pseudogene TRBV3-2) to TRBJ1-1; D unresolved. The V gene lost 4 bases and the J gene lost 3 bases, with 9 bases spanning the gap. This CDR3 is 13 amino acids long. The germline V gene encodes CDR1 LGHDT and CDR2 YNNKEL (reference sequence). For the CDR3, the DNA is TGTGCCAGCAGCCCCGACCGGGACACTGAAGCTTTCTTT. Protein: CASSPDRDTEAFF.

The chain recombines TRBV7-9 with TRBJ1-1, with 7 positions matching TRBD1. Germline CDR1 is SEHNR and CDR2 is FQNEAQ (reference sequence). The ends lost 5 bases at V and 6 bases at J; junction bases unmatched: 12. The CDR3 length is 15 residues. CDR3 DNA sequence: TGTGCCAGCAGCCCTAATTCAGGGGGTAGTGCTGAAGCTTTCTTT. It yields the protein CASSPNSGGSAEAFF. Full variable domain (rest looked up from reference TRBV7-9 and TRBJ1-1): DTGVSQNPRHKITKRGQNVTFRCDPISEHNRLYWYRQTLGQGPEFLTYFQNEAQLEKSRLLSDRFSAERPKGSFSTLEIQRTEQGDSAMYLCASSPNSGGSAEAFFGQGTRLTVV.

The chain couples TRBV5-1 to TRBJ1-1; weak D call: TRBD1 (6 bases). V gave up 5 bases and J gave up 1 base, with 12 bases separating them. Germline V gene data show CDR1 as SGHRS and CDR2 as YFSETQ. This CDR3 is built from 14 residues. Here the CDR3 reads CASRSGAGNTEAFF. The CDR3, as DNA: TGCGCCAGCAGGTCAGGGGCAGGGAACACTGAAGCTTTCTTT.

CDR3 sequence (DNA): TGTGCCAGCTCACCACGACAGGGCAATGGCTACACCTTC. It encodes CASSPRQGNGYTF. The chain has TRBV18 and TRBJ1-2; 7 bases align to TRBD1. This CDR3 has 13 residues. The junction had 2 bases not matched to a gene; V was cut back by 1 base and J by 6 bases. Germline CDR1 is KGHSH and CDR2 is LQKENI.

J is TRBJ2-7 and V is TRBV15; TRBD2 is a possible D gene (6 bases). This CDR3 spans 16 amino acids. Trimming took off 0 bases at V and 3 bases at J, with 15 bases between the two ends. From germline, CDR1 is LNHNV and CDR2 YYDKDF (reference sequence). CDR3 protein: CATSRDVRAEGYEQYF. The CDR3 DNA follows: TGTGCCACCAGCAGAGATGTACGTGCGGAGGGCTACGAGCAGTACTTC.

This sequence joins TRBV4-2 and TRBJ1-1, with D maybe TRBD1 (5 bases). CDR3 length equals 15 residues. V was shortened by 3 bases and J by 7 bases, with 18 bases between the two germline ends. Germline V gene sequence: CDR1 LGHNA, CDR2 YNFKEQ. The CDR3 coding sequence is TGTGCCAGCAGCCAGGGGGGGATCCGTGAAATTGAAGCTTTCTTT. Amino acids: CASSQGGIREIEAFF.

The CDR3 nucleotides are TGTGCCAGCAGCCCGTGGGGTTCCGGAGCTTTCTTT. Translated, it gives CASSPWGSGAFF. The chain couples TRBV5-8 to TRBJ1-1; no clear D gene. This CDR3 comprises 12 residues. V shed 4 bases and J shed 10 bases, with 14 bases lying between them. Looked up from germline, CDR1 is SGHTS and CDR2 is YDEGEE.

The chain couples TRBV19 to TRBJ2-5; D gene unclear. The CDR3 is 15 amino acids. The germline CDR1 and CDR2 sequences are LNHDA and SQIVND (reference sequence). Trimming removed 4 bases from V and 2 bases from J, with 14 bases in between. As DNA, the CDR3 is TGTGCCAGTAGTACCCCATACGCGCAACAAGAGACCCAGTACTTC. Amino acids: CASSTPYAQQETQYF.

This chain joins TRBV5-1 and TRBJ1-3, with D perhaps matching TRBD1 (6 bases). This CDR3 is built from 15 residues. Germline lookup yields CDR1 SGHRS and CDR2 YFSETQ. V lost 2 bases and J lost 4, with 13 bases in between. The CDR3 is CASSLMQGRGNTIYF. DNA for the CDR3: TGCGCCAGCAGCTTAATGCAGGGGCGGGGAAACACCATATATTTT.

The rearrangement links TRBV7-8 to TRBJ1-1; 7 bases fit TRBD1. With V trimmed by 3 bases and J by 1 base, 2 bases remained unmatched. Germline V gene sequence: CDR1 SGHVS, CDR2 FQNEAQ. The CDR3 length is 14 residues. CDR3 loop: CASSFWTGNTEAFF. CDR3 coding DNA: TGTGCCAGCAGCTTCTGGACAGGGAACACTGAAGCTTTCTTT.

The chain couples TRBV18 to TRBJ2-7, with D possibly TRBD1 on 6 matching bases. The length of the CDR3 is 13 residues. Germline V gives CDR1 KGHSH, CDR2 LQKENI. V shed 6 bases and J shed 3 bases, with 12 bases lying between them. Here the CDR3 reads CASSPGTYYEQYF. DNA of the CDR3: TGTGCCAGCTCCCCCGGGACATACTACGAGCAGTACTTC. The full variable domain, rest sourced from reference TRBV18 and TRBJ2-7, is NAGVMQNPRHLVRRRGQEARLRCSPMKGHSHVYWYRQLPEEGLKFMVYLQKENIIDESGMPKERFSAEFPKEGPSILRIQQVVRGDSAAYFCASSPGTYYEQYFGPGTRLTVT.

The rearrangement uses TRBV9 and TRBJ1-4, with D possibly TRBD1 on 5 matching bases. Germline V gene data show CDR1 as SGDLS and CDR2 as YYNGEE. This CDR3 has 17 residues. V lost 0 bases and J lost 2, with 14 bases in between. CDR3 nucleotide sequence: TGTGCCAGCAGCGTAGGTGGTGGGGCAGGGACTAATGAAAAACTGTTTTTT. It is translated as CASSVGGGAGTNEKLFF.

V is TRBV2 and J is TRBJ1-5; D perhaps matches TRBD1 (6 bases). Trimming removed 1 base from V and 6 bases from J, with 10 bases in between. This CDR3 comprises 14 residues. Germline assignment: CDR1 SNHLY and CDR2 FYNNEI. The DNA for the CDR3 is TGTGCCAGCAGTGAAGGACAGGCGGGTCAGCCCCAGCATTTT. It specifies CASSEGQAGQPQHF.

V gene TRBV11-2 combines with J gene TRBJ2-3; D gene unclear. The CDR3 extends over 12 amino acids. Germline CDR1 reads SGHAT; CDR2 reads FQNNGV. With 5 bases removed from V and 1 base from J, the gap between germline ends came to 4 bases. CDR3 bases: TGTGCCAGCAGCCACGGCACAGATACGCAGTATTTT. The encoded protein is CASSHGTDTQYF.

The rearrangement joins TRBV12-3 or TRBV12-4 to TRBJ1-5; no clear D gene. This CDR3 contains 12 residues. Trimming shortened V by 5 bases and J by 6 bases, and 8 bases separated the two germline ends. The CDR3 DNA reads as TGTGCCAGCAGTGGCCAGGTTCAGCCCCAGCATTTT. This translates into CASSGQVQPQHF.

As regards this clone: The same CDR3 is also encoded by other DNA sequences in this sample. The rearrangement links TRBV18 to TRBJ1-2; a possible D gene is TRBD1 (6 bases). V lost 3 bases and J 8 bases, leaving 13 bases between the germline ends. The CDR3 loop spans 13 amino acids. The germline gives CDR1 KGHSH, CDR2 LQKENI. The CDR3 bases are TGTGCCAGCTCACCCACAGGGACGGACGGCTACACCTTC. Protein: CASSPTGTDGYTF. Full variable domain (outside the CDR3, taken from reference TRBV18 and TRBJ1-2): NAGVMQNPRHLVRRRGQEARLRCSPMKGHSHVYWYRQLPEEGLKFMVYLQKENIIDESGMPKERFSAEFPKEGPSILRIQQVVRGDSAAYFCASSPTGTDGYTFGSGTRLTVV.

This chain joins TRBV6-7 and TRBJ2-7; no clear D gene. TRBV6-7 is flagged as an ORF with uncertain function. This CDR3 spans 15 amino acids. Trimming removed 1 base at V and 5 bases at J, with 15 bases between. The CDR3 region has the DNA TGTGCCAGCAGTTACTGTTGTTCGCCAGCCCACGAGCAGTACTTC. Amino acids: CASSYCCSPAHEQYF.

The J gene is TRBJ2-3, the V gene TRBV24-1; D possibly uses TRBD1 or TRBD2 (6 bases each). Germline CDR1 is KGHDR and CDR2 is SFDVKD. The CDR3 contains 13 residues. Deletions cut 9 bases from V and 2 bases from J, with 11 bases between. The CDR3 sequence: CATGGPNTDTQYF. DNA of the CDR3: TGTGCCACCGGGGGGCCAAACACAGATACGCAGTATTTT.

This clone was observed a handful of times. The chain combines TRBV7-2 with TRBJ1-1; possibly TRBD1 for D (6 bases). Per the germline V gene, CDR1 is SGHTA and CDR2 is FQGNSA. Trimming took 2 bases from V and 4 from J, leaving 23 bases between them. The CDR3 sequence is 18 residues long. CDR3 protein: CASSLNTGLAGEGTEAFF. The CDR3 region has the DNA TGTGCCAGCAGCTTAAATACGGGGTTGGCAGGGGAGGGCACTGAAGCTTTCTTT. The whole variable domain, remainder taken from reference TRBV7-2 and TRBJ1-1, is GAGVSQSPSNKVTEKGKDVELRCDPISGHTALYWYRQSLGQGLEFLIYFQGNSAPDKSGLPSDRFSAERTGGSVSTLTIQRTQQEDSAVYLCASSLNTGLAGEGTEAFFGQGTRLTVV.

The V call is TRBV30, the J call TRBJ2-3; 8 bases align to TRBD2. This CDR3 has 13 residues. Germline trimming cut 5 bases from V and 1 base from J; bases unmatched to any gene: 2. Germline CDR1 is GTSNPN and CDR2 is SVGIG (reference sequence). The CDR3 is CAWEAGGTDTQYF. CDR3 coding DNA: TGTGCCTGGGAAGCGGGAGGCACAGATACGCAGTATTTT.

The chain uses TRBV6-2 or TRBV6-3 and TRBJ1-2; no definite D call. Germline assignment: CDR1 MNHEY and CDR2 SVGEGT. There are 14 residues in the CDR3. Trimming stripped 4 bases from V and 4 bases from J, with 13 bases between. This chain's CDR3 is CASSWSGNFYGYTF. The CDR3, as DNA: TGTGCCAGCAGTTGGTCCGGGAATTTCTATGGCTACACCTTC.

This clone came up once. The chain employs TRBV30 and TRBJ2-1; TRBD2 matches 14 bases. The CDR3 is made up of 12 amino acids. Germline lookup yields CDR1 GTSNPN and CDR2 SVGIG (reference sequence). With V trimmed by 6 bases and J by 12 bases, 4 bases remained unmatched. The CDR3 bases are TGTGCCTGCCAGGGACTAGCGGGGGTGCAGTTCTTC. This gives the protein CACQGLAGVQFF.

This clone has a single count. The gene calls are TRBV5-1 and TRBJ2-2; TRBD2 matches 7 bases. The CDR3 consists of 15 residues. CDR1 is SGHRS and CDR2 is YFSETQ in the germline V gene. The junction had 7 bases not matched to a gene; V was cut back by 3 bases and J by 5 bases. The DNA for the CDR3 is TGCGCCAGCAGCTCCCAACAGCGGGGTACCGGGGAGCTGTTTTTT. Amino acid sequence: CASSSQQRGTGELFF.

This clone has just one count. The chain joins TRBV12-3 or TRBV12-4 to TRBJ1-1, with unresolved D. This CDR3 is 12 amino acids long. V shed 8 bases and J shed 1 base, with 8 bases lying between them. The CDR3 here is CASGRRNTEAFF. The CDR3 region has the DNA TGTGCCAGCGGCCGTAGGAACACTGAAGCTTTCTTT.

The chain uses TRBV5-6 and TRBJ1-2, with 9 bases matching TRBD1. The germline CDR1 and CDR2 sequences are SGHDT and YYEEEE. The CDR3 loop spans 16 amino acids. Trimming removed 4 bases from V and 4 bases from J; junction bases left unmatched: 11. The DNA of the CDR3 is TGTGCCAGCAGCATAGGGACAGGGAGCGGGCCCTATGGCTACACCTTC. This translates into CASSIGTGSGPYGYTF.

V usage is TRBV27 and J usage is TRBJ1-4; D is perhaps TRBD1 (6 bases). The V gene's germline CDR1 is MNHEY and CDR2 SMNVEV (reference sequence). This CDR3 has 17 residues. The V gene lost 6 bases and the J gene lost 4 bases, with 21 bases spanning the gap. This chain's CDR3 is CASRPRVAGAINEKLFF. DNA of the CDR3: TGTGCCAGCAGGCCAAGGGTAGCAGGGGCTATTAATGAAAAACTGTTTTTT.

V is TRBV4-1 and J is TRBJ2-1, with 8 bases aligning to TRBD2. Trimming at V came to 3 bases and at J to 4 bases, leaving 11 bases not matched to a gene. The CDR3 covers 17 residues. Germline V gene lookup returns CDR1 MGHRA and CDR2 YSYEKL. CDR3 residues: CASSHKGAGDRYNEQFF. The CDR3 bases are TGCGCCAGCAGCCACAAGGGAGCGGGGGATAGATACAATGAGCAGTTCTTC.

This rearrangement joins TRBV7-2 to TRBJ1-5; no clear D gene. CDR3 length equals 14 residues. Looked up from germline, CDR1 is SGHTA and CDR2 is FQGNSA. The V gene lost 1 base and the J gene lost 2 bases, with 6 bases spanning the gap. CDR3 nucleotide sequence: TGTGCCAGCAGCTTAGAAGAGGGCAATCAGCCCCAGCATTTT. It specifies CASSLEEGNQPQHF.

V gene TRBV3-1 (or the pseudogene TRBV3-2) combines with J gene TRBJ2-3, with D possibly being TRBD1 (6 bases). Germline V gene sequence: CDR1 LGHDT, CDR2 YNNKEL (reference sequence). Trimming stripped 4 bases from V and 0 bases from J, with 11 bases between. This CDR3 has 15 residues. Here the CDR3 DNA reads TGTGCCAGCAGCCCGACAGGAACTAGCACAGATACGCAGTATTTT. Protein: CASSPTGTSTDTQYF.

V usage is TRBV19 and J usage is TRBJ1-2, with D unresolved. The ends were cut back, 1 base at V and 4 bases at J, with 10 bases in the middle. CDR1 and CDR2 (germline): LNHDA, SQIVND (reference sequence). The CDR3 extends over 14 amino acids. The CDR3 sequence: CASSIAGATYGYTF. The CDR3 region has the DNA TGTGCCAGTAGTATAGCCGGCGCGACCTATGGCTACACCTTC.

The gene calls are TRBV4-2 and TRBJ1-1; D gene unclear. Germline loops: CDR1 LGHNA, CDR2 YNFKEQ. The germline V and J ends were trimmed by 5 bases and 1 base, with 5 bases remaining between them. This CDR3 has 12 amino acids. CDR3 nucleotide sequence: TGTGCCAGCAGCATAGGGAACACTGAAGCTTTCTTT. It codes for CASSIGNTEAFF.

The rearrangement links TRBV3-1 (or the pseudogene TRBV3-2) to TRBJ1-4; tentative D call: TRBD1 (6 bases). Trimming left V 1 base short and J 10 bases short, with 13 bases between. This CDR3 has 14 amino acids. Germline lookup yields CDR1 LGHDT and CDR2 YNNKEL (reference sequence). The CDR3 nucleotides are TGTGCCAGCAGCCAAGCACAGGGTATCGGAAAACTGTTTTTT. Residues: CASSQAQGIGKLFF.